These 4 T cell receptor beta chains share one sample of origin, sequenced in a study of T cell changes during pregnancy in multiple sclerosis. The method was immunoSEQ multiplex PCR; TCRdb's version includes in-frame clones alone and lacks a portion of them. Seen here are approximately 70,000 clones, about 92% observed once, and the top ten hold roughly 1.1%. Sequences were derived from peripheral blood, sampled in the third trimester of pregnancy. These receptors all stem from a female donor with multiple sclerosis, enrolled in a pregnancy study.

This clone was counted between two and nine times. The CDR3 sequence: CASSLDNLGNTEAFF. The DNA for the CDR3 is TGTGCCAGCAGTTTGGACAATTTGGGGAACACTGAAGCTTTCTTT. The rearrangement joins TRBV27 to TRBJ1-1; D is perhaps TRBD1 (5 bases). Per the germline V gene, CDR1 is MNHEY and CDR2 is SMNVEV (reference sequence). The CDR3 spans 15 residues. V was clipped by 3 bases and J by 1 base, with 12 bases between them.

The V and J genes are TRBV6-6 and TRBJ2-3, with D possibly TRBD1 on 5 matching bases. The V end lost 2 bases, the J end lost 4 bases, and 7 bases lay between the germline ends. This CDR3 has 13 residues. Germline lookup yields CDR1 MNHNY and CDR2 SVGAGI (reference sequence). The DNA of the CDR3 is TGTGCCAGCAGTTACCAGGGATCAGATACGCAGTATTTT. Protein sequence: CASSYQGSDTQYF.

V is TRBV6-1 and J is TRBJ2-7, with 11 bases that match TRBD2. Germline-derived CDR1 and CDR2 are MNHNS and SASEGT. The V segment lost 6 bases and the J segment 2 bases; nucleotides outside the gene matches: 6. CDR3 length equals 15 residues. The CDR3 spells CASRSGTSGTYEQYF. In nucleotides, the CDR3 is TGTGCCAGCAGGTCCGGGACTAGCGGAACCTACGAGCAGTACTTC.

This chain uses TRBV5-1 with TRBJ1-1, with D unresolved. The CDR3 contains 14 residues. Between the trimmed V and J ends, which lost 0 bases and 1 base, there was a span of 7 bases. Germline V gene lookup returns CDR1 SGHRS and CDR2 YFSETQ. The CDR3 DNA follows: TGCGCCAGCAGCTTGGCTGCGGGGAACACTGAAGCTTTCTTT. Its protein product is CASSLAAGNTEAFF.